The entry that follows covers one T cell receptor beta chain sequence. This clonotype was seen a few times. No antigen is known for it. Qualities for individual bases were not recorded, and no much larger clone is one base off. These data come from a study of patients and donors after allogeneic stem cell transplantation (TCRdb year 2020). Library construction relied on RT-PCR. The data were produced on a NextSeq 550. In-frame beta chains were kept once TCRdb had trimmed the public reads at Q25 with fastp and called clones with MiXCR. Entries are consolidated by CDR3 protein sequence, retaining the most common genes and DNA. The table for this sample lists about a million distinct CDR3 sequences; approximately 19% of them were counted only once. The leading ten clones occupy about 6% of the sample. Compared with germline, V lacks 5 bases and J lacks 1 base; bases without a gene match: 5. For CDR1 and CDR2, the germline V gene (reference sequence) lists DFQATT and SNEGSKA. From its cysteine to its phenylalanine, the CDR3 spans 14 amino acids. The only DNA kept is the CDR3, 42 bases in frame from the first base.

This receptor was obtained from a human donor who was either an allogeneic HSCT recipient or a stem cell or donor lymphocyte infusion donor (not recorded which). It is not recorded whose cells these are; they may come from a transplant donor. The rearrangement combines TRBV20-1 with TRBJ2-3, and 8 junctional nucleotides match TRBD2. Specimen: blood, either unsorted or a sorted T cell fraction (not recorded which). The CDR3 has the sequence CSAPVGGGTDTQYF. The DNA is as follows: TGCAGTGCTCCCGTCGGGGGGGGCACAGATACGCAGTATTTT.